This record looks at one T cell receptor (beta chain) sequence and its context. Its antigen is unknown. Clones were read by immunoSEQ multiplex PCR, and TCRdb kept only the in-frame ones, dropping some. The table lists tens of thousands of clones, 87% of them singletons. Germline-derived CDR1 and CDR2 are SGHKS and YYEKEE (reference sequence). Trimming stripped 3 bases from V and 2 bases from J, with 13 bases between. The CDR3 has 15 residues. This sample is part of a study of PD-1 blockade in classical Hodgkin lymphoma. Overall study results and limits: There remain no defined causes for the repertoire differences, which possibly reflect disease activity or prior therapy. By C4D1, diversity of CD4+ TCRs had risen significantly, whereas that of CD8+ TCRs had not. It was reported that newly diagnosed patients had less baseline TCR diversity than healthy donors.

Autologous stem cell transplantation was followed by relapse in every patient, and brentuximab vedotin exposure varied. The sequence was collected from a human donor with classical Hodgkin lymphoma. This specimen was peripheral blood mononuclear cells (PBMCs), taken at baseline. V gene TRBV5-5 combines with J gene TRBJ2-3; maybe TRBD1 (5 bases). Here the CDR3 reads CASSSLTAYTDTQYF. The CDR3 DNA sequence: TGTGCCAGCAGCTCATTGACAGCTTACACAGATACGCAGTATTTT.